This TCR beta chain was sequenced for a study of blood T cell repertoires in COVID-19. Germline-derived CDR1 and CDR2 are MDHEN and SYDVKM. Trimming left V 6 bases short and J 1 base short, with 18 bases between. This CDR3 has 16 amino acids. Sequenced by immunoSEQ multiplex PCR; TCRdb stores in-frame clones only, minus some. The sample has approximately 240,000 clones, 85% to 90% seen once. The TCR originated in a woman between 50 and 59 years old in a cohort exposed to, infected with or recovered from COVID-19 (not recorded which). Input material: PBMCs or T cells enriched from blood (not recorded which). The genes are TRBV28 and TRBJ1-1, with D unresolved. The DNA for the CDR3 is TGTGCCAGCAGCCCTGGTGGGCGGGCTGGGAACACTGAAGCTTTCTTT. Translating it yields CASSPGGRAGNTEAFF. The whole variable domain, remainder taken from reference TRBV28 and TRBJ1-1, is DVKVTQSSRYLVKRTGEKVFLECVQDMDHENMFWYRQDPGLGLRLIYFSYDVKMKEKGDIPEGYSVSREKKERFSLILESASTNQTSMYLCASSPGGRAGNTEAFFGQGTRLTVV.